The 31 T cell receptor beta chains reported below all come from one sample, sequenced in a study of T-cell memory formation after mild COVID-19. TCRdb itself ran the 5' RACE reads through MiXCR, one entry per CDR3 protein. The repertoire holds about 400,000 distinct CDR3 sequences, with more than 15% as singletons. Sequencing input: PBMCs or a T cell subset sorted from them (not recorded which). The source of these receptors is a man between 18 and 35 years old who had mild COVID-19 (a few samples of this study predate the infection). Cell type and time point are not known.

This chain uses TRBV5-1 with TRBJ2-3; D call uncertain. The germline V gene encodes CDR1 SGHRS and CDR2 YFSETQ. CDR3 length: 16 amino acids. V shed 0 bases and J shed 0 bases, with 11 bases lying between them. The CDR3 spells CASSLEFGRSTDTQYF. Here the CDR3 DNA reads TGCGCCAGCAGCTTGGAATTCGGGCGGAGCACAGATACGCAGTATTTT. Variable domain in full (rest from reference TRBV5-1 and TRBJ2-3): KAGVTQTPRYLIKTRGQQVTLSCSPISGHRSVSWYQQTPGQGLQFLFEYFSETQRNKGNFPGRFSGRQFSNSRSEMNVSTLELGDSALYLCASSLEFGRSTDTQYFGPGTRLTVL.

In this sample, this clonotype turned up many times. The CDR3 sequence: CASSLGAGTEAFF. CDR3 coding DNA: TGCGCCAGCAGCTTGGGGGCAGGCACTGAAGCTTTCTTT. This chain links TRBV5-1 with TRBJ1-1; D not resolved. This CDR3 region has 13 residues. With 0 bases removed from V and 4 bases from J, the gap between germline ends came to 7 bases. Germline CDR1 is SGHRS and CDR2 is YFSETQ.

The genes are TRBV6-2 or TRBV6-3 and TRBJ2-3; D unresolved. The length of the CDR3 is 14 residues. Germline loops: CDR1 MNHEY, CDR2 SVGEGT. The V gene lost 2 bases and the J gene lost 1 base, with 7 bases spanning the gap. CDR3 nucleotide sequence: TGTGCCAGCAGTTACAGCTGGGGCACAGATACGCAGTATTTT. It yields the protein CASSYSWGTDTQYF.

The chain couples TRBV7-3 to TRBJ1-1; D is possibly TRBD1 (5 bases). The CDR3 sequence is 13 residues long. The V gene's germline CDR1 is SGHTA and CDR2 FQGTGA. V was trimmed by 0 bases and J by 7 bases, leaving 9 bases between them. The CDR3 region is CASSLTQQDEAFF. The CDR3 DNA sequence: TGTGCCAGCAGCTTAACGCAACAGGATGAAGCTTTCTTT.

The chain joins TRBV5-1 to TRBJ1-1; no firm D call. Deletions cut 5 bases from V and 3 bases from J, with 14 bases between. Germline CDR1 reads SGHRS; CDR2 reads YFSETQ. The CDR3 is 14 amino acids. The CDR3 sequence is CASSLGPRYTEAFF. Here the CDR3 DNA reads TGCGCCAGCAGTTTAGGGCCCAGGTACACTGAAGCTTTCTTT.

The chain employs TRBV11-3 and TRBJ2-7; 9 bases fit TRBD2. This CDR3 has 15 residues. Germline CDR1 and CDR2: SGHNT and YENEEA. The V and J ends lost 5 bases and 2 bases, in that order; junction bases with no gene match: 7. Written as DNA, the CDR3 is TGTGCCAGCAGCCCGCCGACTAGCGGAACCTACGAGCAGTACTTC. Residues: CASSPPTSGTYEQYF. Full variable domain (remainder filled in from reference TRBV11-3 and TRBJ2-7): EAGVVQSPRYKIIEKKQPVAFWCNPISGHNTLYWYLQNLGQGPELLIRYENEEAVDDSQLPKDRFSAERLKGVDSTLKIQPAELGDSAVYLCASSPPTSGTYEQYFGPGTRLTVT.

This clonotype showed up just a few times. V usage is TRBV7-9 and J usage is TRBJ2-1; no reliable D call. In germline, CDR1 is SEHNR, CDR2 FQNEAQ (reference sequence). The CDR3 sequence is 16 residues long. V was cut by 5 bases and J by 1 base, with 15 bases left in between. CDR3 residues: CASSPPGSRSYNEQFF. The CDR3 region has the DNA TGTGCCAGCAGCCCCCCCGGAAGTCGGTCCTACAATGAGCAGTTCTTC.

This clonotype was counted only a few times. The chain has TRBV6-5 and TRBJ2-7; 9 positions match TRBD1. The CDR3 sequence is 17 residues long. Germline CDR1 is MNHEY and CDR2 is SVGAGI. V shed 7 bases, J shed 0 bases, and the junction held 13 bases outside the gene matches. In nucleotides, the CDR3 is TGTGCCAGCACAAAAACCTGGGACAGGGTAAGCTCCTACGAGCAGTACTTC. The encoded protein is CASTKTWDRVSSYEQYF.

This clonotype has a handful of counts. The V call is TRBV29-1, the J call TRBJ2-6; D call uncertain. V was trimmed by 5 bases and J by 4 bases, leaving 6 bases between them. Germline V CDR1 and CDR2: SQVTM, ANQGSEA. The CDR3 sequence is 12 residues long. CDR3 region: CSVSTGANVLTF. DNA of the CDR3: TGCAGCGTTTCAACCGGGGCCAACGTCCTGACTTTC.

This clonotype has only a few counts. The V gene is TRBV20-1, the J gene TRBJ1-1; possible D gene TRBD1, 5 bases. Germline CDR1 reads DFQATT; CDR2 reads SNEGSKA (reference sequence). This CDR3 spans 10 amino acids. The CDR3 region is CRGWGTEAFF. The CDR3 DNA is TGCAGGGGGTGGGGGACTGAAGCTTTCTTT.

This clonotype was observed a few times. The CDR3 DNA reads TGTGCCAGCAACCAGGGGGGCAATCAGCCCCAGCATTTT. Its protein is CASNQGGNQPQHF. This chain links TRBV9 with TRBJ1-5, with TRBD1 matching over 7 bases. V gave up 6 bases and J gave up 2 bases; unmatched junction bases: 2. The germline CDR1 and CDR2 sequences are SGDLS and YYNGEE. This CDR3 has 13 residues.

This clonotype has a handful of counts. The rearrangement links TRBV7-9 to TRBJ2-5; D may be TRBD2 (5 bases). The ends were cut back, 1 base at V and 5 bases at J, with 14 bases in the middle. CDR1 and CDR2 from the germline V gene are SEHNR and FQNEAQ (reference sequence). The CDR3 contains 15 residues. The CDR3 protein is CASSLDSGLWETQYF. The CDR3 bases are TGTGCCAGCAGCTTAGACTCGGGGTTGTGGGAGACCCAGTACTTC.

The chain couples TRBV20-1 to TRBJ2-1; D might be TRBD1 (6 bases). Germline lookup yields CDR1 DFQATT and CDR2 SNEGSKA (reference sequence). Trimming pared 7 bases from V and 2 bases from J, leaving 15 bases between. CDR3 length: 14 amino acids. CDR3 sequence (DNA): TGCAGTGGCCCGGGACACTTCACCTACAATGAGCAGTTCTTC. This sequence encodes CSGPGHFTYNEQFF.

This clonotype was found a few times. This chain connects TRBV10-3 to TRBJ1-5; no clear D gene. CDR3 length equals 16 residues. Germline V gives CDR1 ENHRY, CDR2 SYGVKD. Trimming left V 3 bases short and J 6 bases short, with 18 bases between. This CDR3 is CAISELFSQFAQPQHF. The CDR3 DNA follows: TGTGCCATCAGTGAATTATTTAGTCAGTTTGCTCAGCCCCAGCATTTT.

This sequence joins TRBV19 and TRBJ2-3; a possible D gene is TRBD2 (5 bases). The CDR3 is 15 residues long. Germline V gene data show CDR1 as LNHDA and CDR2 as SQIVND (reference sequence). The V end lost 3 bases, the J end lost 4 bases, and 14 bases lay between the germline ends. In nucleotides, the CDR3 is TGTGCCAGTAGTATTAGGGCTAGCCTAGCAGATACGCAGTATTTT. Amino acids: CASSIRASLADTQYF.

CDR3 region: CASSKAGGRCGYEQYF. CDR3 coding DNA: TGTGCCAGCAGCAAAGCCGGCGGTCGGTGCGGCTACGAGCAGTACTTC. This rearrangement joins TRBV21-1 to TRBJ2-7. TRBV21-1 is deemed a pseudogene. The CDR3 covers 16 residues.

The chain uses TRBV7-3 and TRBJ2-6; the match to TRBD2 covers 8 bases. Per the germline V gene, CDR1 is SGHTA and CDR2 is FQGTGA. The CDR3 has 16 amino acids. After removal of 4 bases from V and 2 bases from J, the junction contained 4 bases not matched to a gene. CDR3 DNA: TGTGCCAGCAGCTCCGGGGGGGCAGCTGGGGCCAACGTCCTGACTTTC. It codes for CASSSGGAAGANVLTF.

This clonotype was recorded at least ten times. The CDR3 bases are TGCGCCAGCAGCCAACGGGGACAGGGGAACGAGCAGTACTTC. It encodes CASSQRGQGNEQYF. The rearrangement joins TRBV4-1 to TRBJ2-7, with 10 bases identical to TRBD1. The CDR3 loop spans 14 amino acids. Germline CDR1 reads MGHRA; CDR2 reads YSYEKL. J was trimmed by 5 bases and V by 2 bases; bases with no gene match: 3.

This clonotype was picked up a small number of times. The rearrangement joins TRBV20-1 to TRBJ2-3; D might be TRBD1 or TRBD2, each matching 5 bases. The germline V and J ends were trimmed by 1 base and 2 bases, with 13 bases remaining between them. The germline V gene has CDR1 DFQATT and CDR2 SNEGSKA (reference sequence). This CDR3 has 15 residues. In nucleotides, the CDR3 is TGCAGTGCTAGAGTATGGGACCTTTCCACAGATACGCAGTATTTT. It specifies CSARVWDLSTDTQYF.

This chain connects TRBV10-3 to TRBJ2-7; 10 nucleotides align to TRBD1. V was pared by 10 bases and J by 5 bases, with 11 bases of the junction left unmatched. The CDR3 runs 14 residues. Germline CDR1 and CDR2: ENHRY and SYGVKD. The CDR3 sequence: CATQPGTGDHEQYF. The CDR3 DNA is TGTGCCACCCAGCCCGGGACAGGGGACCACGAGCAGTACTTC.

In its sample, this clonotype was seen a few times. The rearrangement uses TRBV4-3 and TRBJ1-4; D not certain. CDR1 is LGHNA and CDR2 is YSLEER in the germline V gene. There are 16 residues in the CDR3. Trimming took 4 bases from V and 2 from J, leaving 14 bases between them. CDR3 sequence: CASSLGLSGTNEKLFF. The CDR3 nucleotides read TGCGCCAGCAGCCTCGGACTATCGGGGACTAATGAAAAACTGTTTTTT.

The genes are TRBV29-1 and TRBJ1-6; 10 bases line up with TRBD1. This CDR3 is 18 amino acids long. Losses at the gene ends were 0 bases for V and 1 base for J; bases not matched to a gene: 6. Germline loops: CDR1 SQVTM, CDR2 ANQGSEA. CDR3 amino acids: CSVEESGTGDSYNSPLHF. The CDR3 DNA is TGCAGCGTTGAAGAATCCGGGACAGGGGATTCCTATAATTCACCCCTCCACTTT. Looking up the rest from reference TRBV29-1 and TRBJ1-6 gives the full variable domain: SAVISQKPSRDICQRGTSLTIQCQVDSQVTMMFWYRQQPGQSLTLIATANQGSEATYESGFVIDKFPISRPNLTFSTLTVSNMSPEDSSIYLCSVEESGTGDSYNSPLHFGNGTRLTVT.

In its sample, this clonotype was seen many times. The chain is built from TRBV20-1 and TRBJ1-1; D is possibly TRBD1 (6 bases). The V end lost 6 bases, the J end lost 4 bases, and 15 bases lay between the germline ends. The CDR3 spans 13 residues. Germline CDR1 reads DFQATT; CDR2 reads SNEGSKA (reference sequence). In DNA, the CDR3 is TGCAGTGCCCCTAGGGGGGCGGTCACTGAAGCTTTCTTT. It encodes CSAPRGAVTEAFF.

As DNA, the CDR3 is TGCAGTGCTAACGTAGCGGGGGGGCCAGGGGAGACCCAGTACTTC. Translation: CSANVAGGPGETQYF. The gene calls are TRBV20-1 and TRBJ2-5, with TRBD2 matching over 11 bases. Germline lookup yields CDR1 DFQATT and CDR2 SNEGSKA (reference sequence). This CDR3 spans 15 amino acids. After removal of 4 bases from V and 5 bases from J, the junction contained 9 bases not matched to a gene.

The V and J genes are TRBV15 and TRBJ2-3; 13 positions agree with TRBD2. Germline V gene lookup returns CDR1 LNHNV and CDR2 YYDKDF (reference sequence). Germline trimming cut 0 bases from V and 7 bases from J; bases unmatched to any gene: 10. This CDR3 has 18 residues. Written as DNA, the CDR3 is TGTGCCACCAGCAGAGATCGCCGTACTAGCGGGGGGGCCAATACGCAGTATTTT. Amino acid sequence: CATSRDRRTSGGANTQYF.

The chain has TRBV7-3 and TRBJ1-1; 9 bases are a match to TRBD1. V shed 3 bases and J 7 bases; nucleotides not matched to a gene: 12. CDR3 length equals 16 residues. Germline V gene lookup returns CDR1 SGHTA and CDR2 FQGTGA. In DNA form, the CDR3 reads TGTGCCAGCAGCTTGACAGGGGGAAAAGGTGCGAGTGAAGCTTTCTTT. Amino acids: CASSLTGGKGASEAFF.

This chain joins TRBV6-1 and TRBJ2-7, with TRBD1 matching over 10 bases. CDR1 is MNHNS and CDR2 is SASEGT in the germline V gene. There are 16 residues in the CDR3. The V segment lost 0 bases and the J segment 1 base; nucleotides outside the gene matches: 3. For the CDR3, the DNA is TGTGCCAGCAGTGAAGCGGGACAGGGGATTTCCTACGAGCAGTACGTC. It specifies CASSEAGQGISYEQYV.

In the case of this clonotype: Compared with germline, one end of the junction differs, possibly owing to a read error. V is TRBV7-8 and J is TRBJ1-3, with D perhaps TRBD1 (6 bases). The length of the CDR3 is 15 residues. Germline V lookup: CDR1 SGHVS, CDR2 FQNEAQ. The CDR3 nucleotides are TGTGCCAGCAGCTTAGTCGGACAGCTGGGAAATACCATATATTTT. Translated, it gives CASSLVGQLGNTIYF.

This chain connects TRBV29-1 to TRBJ2-5; possibly TRBD1 or TRBD2 for D (6 bases each). The CDR3 is made up of 16 amino acids. CDR1 is SQVTM and CDR2 is ANQGSEA in the germline V gene. V was clipped by 4 bases and J by 0 bases, with 18 bases between them. The CDR3 nucleotides are TGCAGCGTTGCGATTCTTAACGGGGGCGACCAAGAGACCCAGTACTTC. It encodes CSVAILNGGDQETQYF.

The chain recombines TRBV6-5 with TRBJ2-7; 7 positions agree with TRBD1. The CDR3 spans 15 residues. J was trimmed by 3 bases and V by 4 bases; bases with no gene match: 9. CDR1 and CDR2 (germline): MNHEY, SVGAGI. CDR3 sequence: CASSFQPGQLYEQYF. CDR3 nucleotide sequence: TGTGCCAGCAGTTTTCAACCGGGACAGCTCTACGAGCAGTACTTC.

The chain recombines TRBV7-2 with TRBJ2-3; D is ambiguous. The CDR3 contains 15 residues. Germline V gives CDR1 SGHTA, CDR2 FQGNSA. V shed 3 bases and J shed 4 bases, with 14 bases lying between them. The CDR3 DNA is TGTGCCAGCAGCTTCCGGCTTAAAGTCGCAGATACGCAGTATTTT. Translation: CASSFRLKVADTQYF.